These 28 T cell receptor beta chains were sequenced from one sample in a study of CD8+CD57+ T cells in acquired aplastic anemia. Genomic DNA constituted the template upon which TCR beta VDJ and CDR3 profiling was performed. TCRdb re-analysed the reads in MiXCR, keeping a single row per CDR3 protein. The table includes a few hundred thousand distinct CDR3 sequences, approximately 57% detected once. Specimen: sorted CD4+, CD8+, or CD8+CD57+ T cells (not recorded which) from PBMCs. The source is a human donor in good health.

Details on this clonotype: Being one base from a much bigger clone, this may be a read error. The chain uses TRBV7-9 and TRBJ2-3, with 12 bases fitting TRBD2. The CDR3 sequence is 17 residues long. V trimming: 1 base; J trimming: 3 bases; junction bases outside the gene matches: 5. Looked up from germline, CDR1 is SEHNR and CDR2 is FQNEAQ (reference sequence). The CDR3 DNA is TGTGCCAGCAGCTTAGAGGCTAGCGGGGGGGCTACAGATACGCAGTATTTT. It is translated as CASSLEASGGATDTQYF.

The chain is built from TRBV7-2 and TRBJ1-1, with no clear D. Germline CDR1 reads SGHTA; CDR2 reads FQGNSA. This CDR3 is built from 14 residues. V was trimmed by 5 bases and J by 1 base, leaving 11 bases between them. This CDR3 reads CASSRVGWNTEAFF. In nucleotides, the CDR3 is TGTGCCAGCAGCCGGGTGGGGTGGAACACTGAAGCTTTCTTT.

The chain combines TRBV19 with TRBJ1-1; D not certain. The V end lost 4 bases, the J end lost 0 bases, and 9 bases lay between the germline ends. The length of the CDR3 is 14 residues. Germline CDR1 LNHDA, CDR2 SQIVND (reference sequence). This chain's CDR3 is CASSKDAMNTEAFF. CDR3 nucleotides: TGTGCCAGTAGTAAGGACGCAATGAACACTGAAGCTTTCTTT. The variable domain in full, with the rest retrieved from reference TRBV19 and TRBJ1-1, is DGGITQSPKYLFRKEGQNVTLSCEQNLNHDAMYWYRQDPGQGLRLIYYSQIVNDFQKGDIAEGYSVSREKKESFPLTVTSAQKNPTAFYLCASSKDAMNTEAFFGQGTRLTVV.

V gene TRBV20-1 combines with J gene TRBJ1-2, with D unclear. The V gene lost 1 base and the J gene lost 0 bases, with 3 bases spanning the gap. Germline CDR1 and CDR2: DFQATT and SNEGSKA (reference sequence). The CDR3 runs to 12 residues. This CDR3 reads CSARVANYGYTF. CDR3 bases: TGCAGTGCTAGAGTTGCTAACTATGGCTACACCTTC.

This clonotype was recorded once. A junction boundary mismatches the germline segment, possibly from a read error. The chain employs TRBV29-1 and TRBJ2-5; D remains ambiguous. Germline-derived CDR1 and CDR2 are SQVTM and ANQGSEA. The CDR3 has 10 amino acids. The CDR3 region has the DNA TGCAGCGGGAGCCAAGAGACTCAGTACTTC. This codes for CSGSQETQYF.

This rearrangement joins TRBV7-2 to TRBJ2-1; D possibly uses TRBD1 or TRBD2 (5 bases each). The CDR3 sequence is 13 residues long. Trimming left V 0 bases short and J 8 bases short, with 8 bases between. The V gene's germline CDR1 is SGHTA and CDR2 FQGNSA. CDR3 protein: CASSLAGRYEQFF. The CDR3 DNA reads as TGTGCCAGCAGCTTAGCGGGACGGTATGAGCAGTTCTTC.

The gene calls are TRBV4-2 and TRBJ2-7; D is unclear. Per the germline V gene, CDR1 is LGHNA and CDR2 is YNFKEQ. CDR3 length: 14 residues. V gave up 6 bases and J gave up 4 bases, with 16 bases separating them. The chain's CDR3 is CASSLRVTSYEQYF. The CDR3, as DNA: TGTGCCAGCAGTTTACGCGTTACATCATACGAGCAGTACTTC.

The V call is TRBV7-7, the J call TRBJ1-1; D is unclear. Germline V lookup: CDR1 SSHAT, CDR2 FNYEAQ (reference sequence). This CDR3 spans 15 amino acids. The ends were cut back, 3 bases at V and 3 bases at J, with 14 bases in the middle. DNA of the CDR3: TGTGCCAGCAGCTTCGGAATGAGGGTAGACACTGAAGCTTTCTTT. This codes for CASSFGMRVDTEAFF.

The V and J genes are TRBV7-9 and TRBJ1-4; D is ambiguous. The V end lost 4 bases, the J end lost 5 bases, and 8 bases lay between the germline ends. The CDR3 covers 13 residues. Germline CDR1 and CDR2: SEHNR and FQNEAQ (reference sequence). The CDR3: CASSSPGNEKLFF. The DNA of the CDR3 is TGTGCCAGCAGCTCACCTGGGAATGAAAAACTGTTTTTT.

The rearrangement links TRBV7-9 to TRBJ1-1, with 7 nucleotides matching TRBD1. The germline V gene has CDR1 SEHNR and CDR2 FQNEAQ (reference sequence). V gave up 4 bases and J gave up 1 base; unmatched junction bases: 6. The CDR3 sequence is 15 residues long. The CDR3 sequence: CASSSVGTANTEAFF. CDR3 sequence (DNA): TGTGCCAGCAGCTCGGTAGGGACAGCGAACACTGAAGCTTTCTTT.

The chain has TRBV20-1 and TRBJ2-2; 7 nucleotides align to TRBD1. After removal of 5 bases from V and 11 bases from J, the junction contained 14 bases not matched to a gene. Per germline, CDR1 DFQATT and CDR2 SNEGSKA (reference sequence). The CDR3 runs to 14 residues. The CDR3 protein is CSAPPHVRQGELFF. In DNA form, the CDR3 reads TGCAGTGCTCCCCCACACGTAAGACAGGGCGAGCTGTTTTTT.

This clonotype was detected only a few times. The rearrangement joins TRBV2 to TRBJ1-3; D is unresolved. CDR1 is SNHLY and CDR2 is FYNNEI in the germline V gene. This CDR3 is 14 amino acids long. V was cut by 2 bases and J by 0 bases, with 5 bases left in between. CDR3 loop: CASSETGSGNTIYF. The CDR3 region has the DNA TGTGCCAGCAGTGAAACCGGCTCTGGAAACACCATATATTTT.

This chain links TRBV5-4 with TRBJ1-1, with a weak D call TRBD1 (5 bases). Between the trimmed V and J ends, which lost 0 bases and 3 bases, there was a span of 9 bases. Germline V lookup: CDR1 SGHNT, CDR2 YYREEE (reference sequence). The CDR3 is 14 residues long. This CDR3 is CASSLGGRDTEAFF. CDR3 coding DNA: TGTGCCAGCAGCTTGGGGGGACGAGACACTGAAGCTTTCTTT.

The chain is built from TRBV9 and TRBJ2-5; D call uncertain. Germline lookup yields CDR1 SGDLS and CDR2 YYNGEE. The CDR3 contains 15 residues. The ends were cut back, 0 bases at V and 0 bases at J, with 9 bases in the middle. CDR3 region: CASSVGSPYQETQYF. The CDR3 bases are TGTGCCAGCAGCGTAGGATCACCGTACCAAGAGACCCAGTACTTC. Combining the CDR3 with reference TRBV9 and TRBJ2-5 gives the whole variable domain DSGVTQTPKHLITATGQRVTLRCSPRSGDLSVYWYQQSLDQGLQFLIQYYNGEERAKGNILERFSAQQFPDLHSELNLSSLELGDSALYFCASSVGSPYQETQYFGPGTRLLVL.

The table lists this clonotype with many counts. This chain joins TRBV20-1 and TRBJ2-1; D is uncertain. Germline values: CDR1 DFQATT, CDR2 SNEGSKA (reference sequence). CDR3 length: 16 amino acids. Trimming pared 3 bases from V and 0 bases from J, leaving 15 bases between. CDR3 sequence: CSASAGGASSYNEQFF. CDR3 sequence (DNA): TGCAGTGCTAGCGCCGGTGGCGCTAGCTCCTACAATGAGCAGTTCTTC.

CDR3 nucleotide sequence: TGTGCCAGCAGCTCCAGGGGCAATCAGCCCCAGCATTTT. It translates to CASSSRGNQPQHF. V usage is TRBV7-2 and J usage is TRBJ1-5; D possibly corresponds to TRBD1 (5 bases). The CDR3 loop spans 13 amino acids. Trimming removed 4 bases at V and 2 bases at J, with 6 bases between. The V gene's germline CDR1 is SGHTA and CDR2 FQGNSA.

The chain links TRBV25-1 to TRBJ2-5; D unclear. The CDR3 is made up of 12 amino acids. The germline V and J ends were trimmed by 3 bases and 4 bases, with 6 bases remaining between them. In germline, CDR1 is MGHDK, CDR2 SYGVNS. The CDR3 region has the DNA TGTGCCAGCAGTGAGTCGTTAGAGACCCAGTACTTC. Protein sequence: CASSESLETQYF.

This clonotype was counted ten times or more. V usage is TRBV19 and J usage is TRBJ2-3, with D perhaps TRBD2 (5 bases). The V end was cut by 5 bases, the J end by 6 bases, with 15 bases between. Germline lookup yields CDR1 LNHDA and CDR2 SQIVND (reference sequence). This CDR3 contains 14 residues. CDR3 nucleotides: TGTGCCAGTAGTCTAGGAGGTACTTGGGATACGCAGTATTTT. Residues: CASSLGGTWDTQYF.

This chain joins TRBV2 and TRBJ2-1; 9 positions match TRBD2. Germline CDR1 reads SNHLY; CDR2 reads FYNNEI. After removal of 4 bases from V and 3 bases from J, the junction contained 10 bases not matched to a gene. The CDR3 runs 17 residues. CDR3 sequence: CASSASTLAGNYNEQFF. The CDR3, as DNA: TGTGCCAGCAGTGCTAGCACTCTAGCGGGGAACTACAATGAGCAGTTCTTC.

The rearrangement links TRBV7-9 to TRBJ2-5; 12 bases match TRBD2. The ends lost 2 bases at V and 10 bases at J; junction bases unmatched: 8. CDR1 and CDR2 (germline): SEHNR, FQNEAQ (reference sequence). This CDR3 has 15 residues. The CDR3 loop is CASSLSWLAGGVQYF. DNA for the CDR3: TGTGCCAGCAGCTTAAGTTGGCTAGCGGGAGGGGTCCAGTACTTC.

This clonotype was seen once. The J gene is TRBJ2-3, the V gene TRBV20-1, with a weak D call TRBD1 (5 bases). This CDR3 comprises 13 residues. V was pared by 5 bases and J by 1 base, with 10 bases between. CDR1 is DFQATT, CDR2 SNEGSKA, per germline (reference sequence). The CDR3 region has the DNA TGCAGTGCTTATGGCAGGGGCACAGATACGCAGTATTTT. The encoded protein is CSAYGRGTDTQYF.

This clonotype was counted between two and nine times. CDR3 nucleotides: TGTGCCAGCAGCTTAGAAATGATGGGGACCGCCTCCTACGAGCAGTACTTC. It codes for CASSLEMMGTASYEQYF. The chain employs TRBV7-3 and TRBJ2-7; D may match TRBD1 or TRBD2 (5 bases each). Deletions cut 2 bases from V and 0 bases from J, with 17 bases between. CDR3 size: 17 residues. Per germline, CDR1 SGHTA and CDR2 FQGTGA.

This clonotype was observed at least ten times. The rearrangement uses TRBV19 and TRBJ2-1; 7 nucleotides match TRBD1. This CDR3 comprises 15 residues. Germline assignment: CDR1 LNHDA and CDR2 SQIVND (reference sequence). J gave up 3 bases and V 7 bases, and 9 bases lay outside the gene matches. The CDR3 DNA follows: TGTGCCAGTATGGGTTTAACAGGGGACTACAATGAGCAGTTCTTC. It translates to CASMGLTGDYNEQFF.

This clonotype has at least ten counts. The chain employs TRBV24-1 and TRBJ2-3, with TRBD2 matching 7 bases. The CDR3 is 14 amino acids. The germline CDR1 and CDR2 sequences are KGHDR and SFDVKD. With V trimmed by 6 bases and J by 6 bases, 8 bases remained unmatched. The CDR3 DNA follows: TGTGCCACCAGTTTGCCGGGAGGCTTTGATACGCAGTATTTT. This sequence encodes CATSLPGGFDTQYF.

Remarks on this clonotype: A much larger clone lies one base from this, so it may be a read error. The chain uses TRBV28 and TRBJ2-1, with D possibly matching TRBD2 (6 bases). Per the germline V gene, CDR1 is MDHEN and CDR2 is SYDVKM. The CDR3 totals 17 residues. DNA for the CDR3: TGTGCCAGCAGTTGGGGATGGCGGGGAAGCTCCTACAATGAGCCGTTCTTC. Protein sequence: CASSWGWRGSSYNEPFF.

This clonotype was detected only once. The V call is TRBV20-1, the J call TRBJ2-7; maybe TRBD1 (5 bases). V shed 1 base and J shed 2 bases, with 9 bases lying between them. The CDR3 has 13 amino acids. Per germline, CDR1 DFQATT and CDR2 SNEGSKA (reference sequence). CDR3 in amino acids: CSARGAGTYEQYF. In DNA form, the CDR3 reads TGCAGTGCTAGAGGAGCAGGGACCTACGAGCAGTACTTC.

The chain employs TRBV6-5 and TRBJ2-7, with TRBD1 as a possible D gene (5 bases). This CDR3 region has 14 residues. CDR1 and CDR2 from the germline V gene are MNHEY and SVGAGI. V was clipped by 7 bases and J by 2 bases, with 15 bases between them. CDR3 coding DNA: TGTGCCAGCAAAGGGTATCAGGACACCTACGAGCAGTACTTC. This sequence encodes CASKGYQDTYEQYF.

This clonotype showed up just a few times. V usage is TRBV7-8 and J usage is TRBJ2-1; 7 nucleotides match TRBD1. Losses at the gene ends were 1 base for V and 7 bases for J; bases not matched to a gene: 4. Germline CDR1 SGHVS, CDR2 FQNEAQ. The CDR3 is 14 residues long. CDR3 amino acids: CASSLGETGNEQFF. CDR3 nucleotide sequence: TGTGCCAGCAGCTTAGGGGAGACAGGGAATGAGCAGTTCTTC.